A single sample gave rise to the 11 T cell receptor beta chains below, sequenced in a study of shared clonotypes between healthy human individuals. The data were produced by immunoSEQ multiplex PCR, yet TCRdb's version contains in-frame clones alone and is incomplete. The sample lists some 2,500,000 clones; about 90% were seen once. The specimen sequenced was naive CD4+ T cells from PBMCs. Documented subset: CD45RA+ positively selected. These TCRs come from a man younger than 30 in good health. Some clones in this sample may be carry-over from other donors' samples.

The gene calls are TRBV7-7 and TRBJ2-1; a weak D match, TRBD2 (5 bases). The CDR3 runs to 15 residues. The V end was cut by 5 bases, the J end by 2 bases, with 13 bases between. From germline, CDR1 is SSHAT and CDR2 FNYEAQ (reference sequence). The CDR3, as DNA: TGTGCCAGCAGCCCCTCGGCCGGGGCCTACAATGAGCAGTTCTTC. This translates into CASSPSAGAYNEQFF. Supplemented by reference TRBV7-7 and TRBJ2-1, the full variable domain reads GAGVSQSPRYKVTKRGQDVTLRCDPISSHATLYWYQQALGQGPEFLTYFNYEAQPDKSGLPSDRFSAERPEGSISTLTIQRTEQRDSAMYRCASSPSAGAYNEQFFGPGTRLTVL.

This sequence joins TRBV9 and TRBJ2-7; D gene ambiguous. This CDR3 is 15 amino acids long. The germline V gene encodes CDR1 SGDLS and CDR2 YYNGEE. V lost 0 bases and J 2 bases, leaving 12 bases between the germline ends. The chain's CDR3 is CASSVAGTPPYEQYF. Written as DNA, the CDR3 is TGTGCCAGCAGCGTAGCTGGTACCCCTCCCTACGAGCAGTACTTC.

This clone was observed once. This CDR3 is CASSPRRAGGYEQYF. In DNA, the CDR3 is TGCGCCAGCAGTCCCCGTAGAGCGGGAGGCTACGAGCAGTACTTC. The chain is built from TRBV10-1 and TRBJ2-7, with 9 bases matching TRBD2. The ends lost 5 bases at V and 3 bases at J; junction bases unmatched: 8. Germline V gene data show CDR1 as WNHNN and CDR2 as SYGVQD (reference sequence). The CDR3 spans 15 residues.

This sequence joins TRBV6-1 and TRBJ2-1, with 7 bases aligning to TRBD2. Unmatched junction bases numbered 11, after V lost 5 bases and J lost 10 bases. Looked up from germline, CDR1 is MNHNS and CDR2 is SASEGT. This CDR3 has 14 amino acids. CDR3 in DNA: TGTGCCAGCAGTTTGTCTAGCGGCGTTCCCGAGCAGTTCTTC. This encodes CASSLSSGVPEQFF.

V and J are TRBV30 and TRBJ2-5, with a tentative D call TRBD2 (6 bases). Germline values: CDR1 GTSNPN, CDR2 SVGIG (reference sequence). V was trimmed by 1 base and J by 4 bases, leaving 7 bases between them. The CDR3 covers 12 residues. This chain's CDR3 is CAWSGSGETQYF. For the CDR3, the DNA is TGTGCCTGGAGTGGTAGCGGAGAGACCCAGTACTTC.

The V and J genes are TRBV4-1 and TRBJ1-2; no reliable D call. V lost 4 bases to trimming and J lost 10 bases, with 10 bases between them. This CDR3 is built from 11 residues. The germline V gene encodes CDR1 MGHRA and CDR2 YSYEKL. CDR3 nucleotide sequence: TGCGCCAGCAGCCTTCAGCGTTCCTACACCTTC. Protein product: CASSLQRSYTF.

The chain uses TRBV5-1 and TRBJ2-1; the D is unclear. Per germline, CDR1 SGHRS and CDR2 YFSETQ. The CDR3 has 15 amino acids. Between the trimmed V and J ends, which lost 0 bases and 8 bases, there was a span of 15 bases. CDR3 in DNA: TGCGCCAGCAGCTTGGACCCGGCCGGTCGTGATGAGCAGTTCTTC. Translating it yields CASSLDPAGRDEQFF.

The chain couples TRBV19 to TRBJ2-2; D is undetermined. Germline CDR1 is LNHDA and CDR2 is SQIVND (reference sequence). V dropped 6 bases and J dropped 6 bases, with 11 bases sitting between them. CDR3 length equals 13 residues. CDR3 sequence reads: CASSNTVPGELFF. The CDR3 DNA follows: TGTGCCAGTAGCAATACAGTGCCCGGGGAGCTGTTTTTT.

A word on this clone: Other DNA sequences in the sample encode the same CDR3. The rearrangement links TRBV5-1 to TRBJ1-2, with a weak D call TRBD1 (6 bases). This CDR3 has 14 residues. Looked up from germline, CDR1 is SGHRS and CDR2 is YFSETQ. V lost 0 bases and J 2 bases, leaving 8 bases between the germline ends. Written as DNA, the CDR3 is TGCGCCAGCAGCTTGGATCAGGGGAACTATGGCTACACCTTC. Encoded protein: CASSLDQGNYGYTF.

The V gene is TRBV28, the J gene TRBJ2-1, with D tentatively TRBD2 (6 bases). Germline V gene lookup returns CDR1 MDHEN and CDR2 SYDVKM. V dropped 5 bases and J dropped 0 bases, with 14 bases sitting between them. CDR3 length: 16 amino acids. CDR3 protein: CASSTQLAHSYNEQFF. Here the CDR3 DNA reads TGTGCCAGCAGTACCCAGCTAGCGCACTCCTACAATGAGCAGTTCTTC.

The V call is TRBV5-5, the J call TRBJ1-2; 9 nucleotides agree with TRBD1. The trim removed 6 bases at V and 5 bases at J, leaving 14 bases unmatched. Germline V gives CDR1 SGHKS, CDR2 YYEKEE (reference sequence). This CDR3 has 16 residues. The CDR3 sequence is CASNSGAGQGHYGYTF. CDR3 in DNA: TGTGCCAGCAATTCAGGGGCGGGACAGGGTCATTATGGCTACACCTTC.